This T cell receptor (beta chain) is from a study of post-analysis software for immune sequencing data. Study as a whole: Some patients lacked subtype; others had relapsing-remitting, secondary progressive or progressive-relapsing disease.

Study conclusions and caveats: Several TRBV segments, TRBV5-6, TRBV5-1 and TRBV20-1 among them, were found more frequent in patients than controls.

This CDR3 contains 15 residues. Between the trimmed V and J ends, which lost 10 bases and 0 bases, there was a span of 20 bases. Germline loops: CDR1 SGDLS, CDR2 YYNGEE. As for this clonotype: The target antigen is unknown.

Prepared TCR beta cDNA libraries contained unique molecular identifiers. Each CDR3 protein gets one entry after TCRdb re-called the PCR reads with MiXCR. Of roughly 430,000 distinct CDR3 sequences in the sample, more than 30% were seen once. Material: blood. The V call is TRBV9, the J call TRBJ2-7; tentatively, D is TRBD2 (5 bases). This sequence originates from a girl aged 2-10 years with multiple sclerosis. CDR3 nucleotides: TGTGCCGGCGGGCGAGGCGAGACCGGCTCCTACGAGCAGTACTTC. It yields the protein CAGGRGETGSYEQYF.